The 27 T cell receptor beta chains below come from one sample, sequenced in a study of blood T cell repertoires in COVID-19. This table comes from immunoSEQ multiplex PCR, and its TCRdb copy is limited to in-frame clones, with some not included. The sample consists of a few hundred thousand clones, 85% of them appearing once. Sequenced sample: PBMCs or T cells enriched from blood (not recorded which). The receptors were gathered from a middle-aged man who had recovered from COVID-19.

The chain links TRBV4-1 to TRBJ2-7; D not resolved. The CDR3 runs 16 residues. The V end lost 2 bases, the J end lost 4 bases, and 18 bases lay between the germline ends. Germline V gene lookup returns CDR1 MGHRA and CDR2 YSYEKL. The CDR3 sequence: CASSQRTEPTQYEQYF. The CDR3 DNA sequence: TGCGCCAGCAGCCAACGAACAGAGCCGACCCAATACGAGCAGTACTTC.

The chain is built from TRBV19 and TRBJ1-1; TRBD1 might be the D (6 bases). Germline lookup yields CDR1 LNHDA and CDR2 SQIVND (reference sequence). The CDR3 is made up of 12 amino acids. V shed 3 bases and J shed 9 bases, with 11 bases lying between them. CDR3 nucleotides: TGTGCCAGTAGTATGCTCAGGGGACAAGCTTTCTTT. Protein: CASSMLRGQAFF.

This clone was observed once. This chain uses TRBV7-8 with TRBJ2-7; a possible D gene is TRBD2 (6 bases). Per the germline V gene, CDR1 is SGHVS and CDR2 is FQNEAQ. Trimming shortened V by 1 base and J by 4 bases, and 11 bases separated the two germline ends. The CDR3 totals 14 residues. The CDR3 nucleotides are TGTGCCAGCAGCTTAGTCGTAGGGAGGTACGAGCAGTACTTC. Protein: CASSLVVGRYEQYF.

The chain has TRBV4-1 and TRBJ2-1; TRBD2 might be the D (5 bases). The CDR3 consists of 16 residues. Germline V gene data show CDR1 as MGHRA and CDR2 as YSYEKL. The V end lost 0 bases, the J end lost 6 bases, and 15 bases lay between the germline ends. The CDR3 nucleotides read TGCGCCAGCAGCCAAGATCGGACTCCGGGGAGCAATGAGCAGTTCTTC. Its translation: CASSQDRTPGSNEQFF.

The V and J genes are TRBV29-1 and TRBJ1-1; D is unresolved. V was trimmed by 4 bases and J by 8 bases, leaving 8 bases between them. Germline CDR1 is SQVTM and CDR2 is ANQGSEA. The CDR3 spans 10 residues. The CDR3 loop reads CSVVESEAFF. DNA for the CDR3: TGCAGCGTTGTAGAAAGCGAAGCTTTCTTT.

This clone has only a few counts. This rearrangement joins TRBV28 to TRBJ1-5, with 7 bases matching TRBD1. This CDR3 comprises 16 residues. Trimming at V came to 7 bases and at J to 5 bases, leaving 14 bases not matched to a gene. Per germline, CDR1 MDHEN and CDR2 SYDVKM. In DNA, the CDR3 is TGTGCCAGCATCGTAGGGGGCGCGGGTATTTATCAGCCCCAGCATTTT. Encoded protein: CASIVGGAGIYQPQHF.

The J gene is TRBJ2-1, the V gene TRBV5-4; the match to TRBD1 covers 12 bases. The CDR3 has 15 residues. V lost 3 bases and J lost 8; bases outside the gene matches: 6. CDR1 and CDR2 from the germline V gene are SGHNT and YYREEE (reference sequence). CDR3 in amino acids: CASSSTGTGGDEQFF. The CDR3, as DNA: TGTGCCAGCAGCTCAACCGGGACAGGGGGCGATGAGCAGTTCTTC.

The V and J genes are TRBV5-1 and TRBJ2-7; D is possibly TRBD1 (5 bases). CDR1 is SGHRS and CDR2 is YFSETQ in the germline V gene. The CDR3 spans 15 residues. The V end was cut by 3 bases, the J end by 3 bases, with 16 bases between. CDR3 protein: CASSSRAPGHYEQYF. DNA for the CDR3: TGCGCCAGCAGCTCCCGGGCCCCAGGGCACTACGAGCAGTACTTC.

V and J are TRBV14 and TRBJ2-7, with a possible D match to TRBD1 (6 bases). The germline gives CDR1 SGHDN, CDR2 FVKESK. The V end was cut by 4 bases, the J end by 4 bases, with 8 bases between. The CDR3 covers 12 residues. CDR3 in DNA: TGTGCCAGCAGCCCACAGGGTTACGAGCAGTACTTC. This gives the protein CASSPQGYEQYF.

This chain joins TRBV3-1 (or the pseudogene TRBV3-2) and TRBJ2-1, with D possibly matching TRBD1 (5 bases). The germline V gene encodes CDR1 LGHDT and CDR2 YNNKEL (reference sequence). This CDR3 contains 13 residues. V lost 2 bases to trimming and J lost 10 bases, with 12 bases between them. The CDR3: CASSQSGQKEQFF. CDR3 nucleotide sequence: TGTGCCAGCAGCCAATCAGGACAAAAAGAGCAGTTCTTC.

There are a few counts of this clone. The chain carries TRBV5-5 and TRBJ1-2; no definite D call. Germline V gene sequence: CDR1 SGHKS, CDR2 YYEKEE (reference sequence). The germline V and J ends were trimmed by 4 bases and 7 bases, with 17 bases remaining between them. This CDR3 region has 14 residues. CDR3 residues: CASSPWSQASGYTF. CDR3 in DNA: TGTGCCAGCAGCCCCTGGTCTCAGGCGTCTGGCTACACCTTC.

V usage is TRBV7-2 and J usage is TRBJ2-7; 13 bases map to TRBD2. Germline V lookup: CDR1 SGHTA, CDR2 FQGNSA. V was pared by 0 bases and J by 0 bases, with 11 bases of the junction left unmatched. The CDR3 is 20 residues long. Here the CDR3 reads CASSLATHWTSGRNSYEQYF. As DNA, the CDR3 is TGTGCCAGCAGCTTAGCGACTCATTGGACTAGCGGGAGAAACTCCTACGAGCAGTACTTC.

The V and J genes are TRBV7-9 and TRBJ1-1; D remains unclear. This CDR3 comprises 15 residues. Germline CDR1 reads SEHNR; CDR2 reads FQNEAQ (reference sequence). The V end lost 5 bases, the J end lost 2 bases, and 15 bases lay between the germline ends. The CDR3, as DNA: TGTGCCAGCAGCGCCCCGGGGAGGGCCAACACTGAAGCTTTCTTT. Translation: CASSAPGRANTEAFF.

The CDR3, as DNA: TGTGCCAGCAGCCAAAACTCAGGGCCTGCCGGAAACACCATATATTTT. The encoded protein is CASSQNSGPAGNTIYF. V is TRBV7-3 and J is TRBJ1-3, with D perhaps matching TRBD1 (5 bases). CDR3 length equals 16 residues. V lost 5 bases, J lost 4 bases, and 18 bases lay in between. Germline CDR1 SGHTA, CDR2 FQGTGA. The full variable domain, completed using reference TRBV7-3 and TRBJ1-3, is GAGVSQTPSNKVTEKGKYVELRCDPISGHTALYWYRQSLGQGPEFLIYFQGTGAADDSGLPNDRFFAVRPEGSVSTLKIQRTERGDSAVYLCASSQNSGPAGNTIYFGEGSWLTVV.

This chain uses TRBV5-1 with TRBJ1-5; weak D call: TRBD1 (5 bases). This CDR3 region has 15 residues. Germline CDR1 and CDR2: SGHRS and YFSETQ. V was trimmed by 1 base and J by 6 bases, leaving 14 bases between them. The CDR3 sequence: CASSLQGGLAQPQHF. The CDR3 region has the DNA TGCGCCAGCAGCTTGCAGGGAGGGTTGGCTCAGCCCCAGCATTTT. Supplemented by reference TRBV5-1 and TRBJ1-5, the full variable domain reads KAGVTQTPRYLIKTRGQQVTLSCSPISGHRSVSWYQQTPGQGLQFLFEYFSETQRNKGNFPGRFSGRQFSNSRSEMNVSTLELGDSALYLCASSLQGGLAQPQHFGDGTRLSIL.

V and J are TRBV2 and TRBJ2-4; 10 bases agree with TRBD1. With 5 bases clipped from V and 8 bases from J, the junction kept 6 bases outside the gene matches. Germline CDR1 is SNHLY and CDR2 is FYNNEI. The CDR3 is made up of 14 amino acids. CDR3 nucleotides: TGTGCCAGCAGTCCAACCGGGACAGGGGACATTCAGTACTTC. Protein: CASSPTGTGDIQYF. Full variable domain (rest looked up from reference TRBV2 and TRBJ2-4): EPEVTQTPSHQVTQMGQEVILRCVPISNHLYFYWYRQILGQKVEFLVSFYNNEISEKSEIFDDQFSVERPDGSNFTLKIRSTKLEDSAMYFCASSPTGTGDIQYFGAGTRLSVL.

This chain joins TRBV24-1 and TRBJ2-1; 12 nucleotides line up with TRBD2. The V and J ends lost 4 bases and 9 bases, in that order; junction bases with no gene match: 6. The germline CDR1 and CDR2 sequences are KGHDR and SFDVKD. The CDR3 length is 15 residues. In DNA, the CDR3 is TGTGCCACCAGTGAGCTAGCGGGAGGGCCTGGTGAGCAGTTCTTC. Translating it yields CATSELAGGPGEQFF.

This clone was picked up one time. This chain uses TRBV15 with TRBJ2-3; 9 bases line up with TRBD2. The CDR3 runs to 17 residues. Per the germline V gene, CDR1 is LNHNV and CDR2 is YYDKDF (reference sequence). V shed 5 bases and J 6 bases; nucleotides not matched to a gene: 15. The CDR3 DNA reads TGTGCCACCAGCGGGGGCATAGCGGGAGAAACCATTGATACGCAGTATTTT. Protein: CATSGGIAGETIDTQYF.

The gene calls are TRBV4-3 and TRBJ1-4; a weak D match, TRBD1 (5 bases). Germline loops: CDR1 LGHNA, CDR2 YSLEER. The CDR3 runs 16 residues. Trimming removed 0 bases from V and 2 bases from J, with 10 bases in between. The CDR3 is CASSQDRAGTNEKLFF. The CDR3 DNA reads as TGCGCCAGCAGCCAAGATCGGGCAGGGACTAATGAAAAACTGTTTTTT.

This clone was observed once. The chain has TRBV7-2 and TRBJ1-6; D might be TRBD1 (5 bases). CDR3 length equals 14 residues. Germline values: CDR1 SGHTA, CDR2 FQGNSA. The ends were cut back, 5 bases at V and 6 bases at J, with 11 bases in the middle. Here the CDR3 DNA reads TGTGCCAGCAGCCTCGACAGCCTTAATTCACCCCTCCACTTT. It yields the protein CASSLDSLNSPLHF.

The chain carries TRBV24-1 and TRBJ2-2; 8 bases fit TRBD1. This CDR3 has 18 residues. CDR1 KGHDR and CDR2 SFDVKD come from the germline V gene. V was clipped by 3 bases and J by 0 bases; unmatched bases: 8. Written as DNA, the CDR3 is TGTGCCACCAGTGATCCTGACAGGGGAAGCGCGAACACCGGGGAGCTGTTTTTT. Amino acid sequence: CATSDPDRGSANTGELFF.

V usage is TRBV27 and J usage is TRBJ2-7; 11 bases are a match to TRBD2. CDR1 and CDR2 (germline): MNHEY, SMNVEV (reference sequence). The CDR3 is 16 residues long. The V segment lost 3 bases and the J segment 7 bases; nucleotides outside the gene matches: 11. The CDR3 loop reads CASSLTVTSGSGEQYF. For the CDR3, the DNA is TGTGCCAGCAGTTTGACCGTTACTAGCGGGAGTGGTGAGCAGTACTTC.

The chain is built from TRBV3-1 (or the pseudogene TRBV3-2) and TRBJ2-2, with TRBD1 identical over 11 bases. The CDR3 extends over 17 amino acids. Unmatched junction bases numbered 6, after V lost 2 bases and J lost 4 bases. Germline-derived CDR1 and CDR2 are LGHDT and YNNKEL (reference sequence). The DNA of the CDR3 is TGTGCCAGCAGCCAACAGGACAGGGGGCGCATCACCGGGGAGCTGTTTTTT. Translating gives CASSQQDRGRITGELFF.

DNA for the CDR3: TGCGCCAGCAGCACAGCTAGCGGGAGAAATTACGAGCAGTACTTC. Amino acids: CASSTASGRNYEQYF. The chain links TRBV5-1 to TRBJ2-7; 10 bases agree with TRBD2. V lost 4 bases to trimming and J lost 4 bases; unmatched junction nucleotides: 8. The CDR3 covers 15 residues. Germline CDR1 reads SGHRS; CDR2 reads YFSETQ.

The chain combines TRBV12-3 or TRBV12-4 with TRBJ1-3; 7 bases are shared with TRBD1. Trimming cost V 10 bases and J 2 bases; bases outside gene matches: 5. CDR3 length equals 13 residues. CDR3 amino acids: CATKGAPGNTIYF. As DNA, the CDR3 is TGTGCCACTAAGGGGGCGCCTGGAAACACCATATATTTT.

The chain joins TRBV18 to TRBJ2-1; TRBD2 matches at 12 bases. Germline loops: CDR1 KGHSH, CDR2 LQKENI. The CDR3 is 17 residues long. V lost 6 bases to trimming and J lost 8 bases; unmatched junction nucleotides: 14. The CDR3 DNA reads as TGTGCCAGCTCGAAAAGACTAGCGGGAGATCGTTTTGATGAGCAGTTCTTC. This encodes CASSKRLAGDRFDEQFF.

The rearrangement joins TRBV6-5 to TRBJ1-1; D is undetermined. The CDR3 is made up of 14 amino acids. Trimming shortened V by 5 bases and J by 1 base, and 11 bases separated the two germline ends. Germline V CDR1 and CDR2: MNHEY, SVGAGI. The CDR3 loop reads CASSRAARNTEAFF. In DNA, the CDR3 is TGTGCCAGCAGTCGTGCCGCCAGGAACACTGAAGCTTTCTTT.